This T cell receptor (beta chain) was identified in a study of shared clonotypes between healthy human individuals. The method was immunoSEQ multiplex PCR; TCRdb's version includes in-frame clones alone and lacks a portion of them. The sample has more than 2,000,000 clones, 90% to 95% seen once. V gave up 1 base and J gave up 0 bases; unmatched junction bases: 10. The V gene's germline CDR1 is SGHAT and CDR2 FQNNGV. The length of the CDR3 is 19 residues. This clone was seen a single time. The specimen was naive CD4+ T cells from PBMCs. This sample's subset: CD45RA+ positively selected. The chain couples TRBV11-2 to TRBJ1-4, with TRBD1 matching 8 bases. The clonotype originates from a man younger than 35 in good health. Some clones in this sample may be carry-over from other donors' samples. CDR3 region: CASSLVGRGQSTTNEKLFF. As DNA, the CDR3 is TGTGCCAGCAGCTTAGTTGGCAGGGGGCAGTCTACAACTAATGAAAAACTGTTTTTT.